A single sample is the source of the 9 T cell receptor beta chains below, sequenced in a study of blood T cells in healthy people across ages. Through a sample-barcoded 5' primer and a J-beta primer mix, a second PCR was run for roughly 6 to 11 cycles. Via MiXCR, TCRdb re-called the 5' RACE reads, giving one row per CDR3 protein. Of 1.5 million to 1.9 million distinct CDR3 sequences detected, approximately 39% appear once; the ten largest clones hold 4%. The sample consisted of blood. The receptor set was obtained from a woman aged 18-29 years in good health.

The chain has TRBV7-9 and TRBJ2-7; 11 positions agree with TRBD1. The CDR3 sequence is 15 residues long. Looked up from germline, CDR1 is SEHNR and CDR2 is FQNEAQ (reference sequence). V lost 4 bases, J lost 5 bases, and 7 bases stayed unmatched. This chain's CDR3 is CASSYPGQGENEQYF. The CDR3, as DNA: TGTGCCAGCAGCTATCCGGGACAGGGGGAGAACGAGCAGTACTTC.

Only a few counts were recorded for this clonotype. The rearrangement links TRBV20-1 to TRBJ1-3, with a weak D call TRBD1 (6 bases). Trimming took 5 bases from V and 4 from J, leaving 12 bases between them. Looked up from germline, CDR1 is DFQATT and CDR2 is SNEGSKA (reference sequence). This CDR3 is 13 amino acids long. Here the CDR3 reads CSAHRDLGNTIYF. In nucleotides, the CDR3 is TGCAGTGCTCACAGGGATTTGGGAAACACCATATATTTT.

CDR3 protein: CASSEDLGRGYTF. CDR3 in DNA: TGCGCCAGCAGTGAGGATTTGGGAAGGGGCTACACCTTC. The V call is TRBV10-1, the J call TRBJ1-2; D uncertain. Deletions cut 2 bases from V and 8 bases from J, with 12 bases between. Per germline, CDR1 WNHNN and CDR2 SYGVQD (reference sequence). The CDR3 consists of 13 residues.

As regards this clonotype: A read error is possible here, since a much larger clone lies one base away. The chain recombines TRBV4-3 with TRBJ2-7; 8 nucleotides agree with TRBD2. CDR1 is LGHNA and CDR2 is YSLEER in the germline V gene. The CDR3 loop spans 16 amino acids. V dropped 4 bases and J dropped 7; count of bases not matched to a gene: 15. This CDR3 reads CASSLRFAGGYNEQYF. The CDR3 DNA is TGCGCCAGCAGCCTTCGTTTTGCGGGAGGATACAATGAGCAGTACTTC.

The chain couples TRBV7-2 to TRBJ1-4; 7 bases are shared with TRBD1. Germline CDR1 reads SGHTA; CDR2 reads FQGNSA. V was clipped by 2 bases and J by 7 bases; unmatched bases: 7. This CDR3 contains 15 residues. CDR3 nucleotide sequence: TGTGCCAGCAGCTTATTGAGGGGGCGCGGTGAAAAACTGTTTTTT. It is translated as CASSLLRGRGEKLFF.

The chain uses TRBV2 and TRBJ2-1; 12 bases are a match to TRBD2. The CDR3 spans 15 residues. After removal of 3 bases from V and 7 bases from J, the junction contained 4 bases not matched to a gene. CDR1 SNHLY and CDR2 FYNNEI come from the germline V gene. The CDR3 bases are TGTGCCAGCAGTGATCCTAGCGGGGGGGAAAATGAGCAGTTCTTC. This gives the protein CASSDPSGGENEQFF.

This chain joins TRBV6-5 and TRBJ1-2; D perhaps matches TRBD1 (6 bases). Between the trimmed V and J ends, which lost 5 bases and 7 bases, there was a span of 14 bases. CDR3 length equals 13 residues. CDR1 is MNHEY and CDR2 is SVGAGI in the germline V gene. CDR3 region: CASSRQAIGGYTF. CDR3 bases: TGTGCCAGCAGTCGACAGGCTATAGGTGGCTACACCTTC.

This clonotype was seen a handful of times. The V call is TRBV6-2 or TRBV6-3, the J call TRBJ2-2; possible D gene TRBD1, 5 bases. Per germline, CDR1 MNHEY and CDR2 SVGEGT. The CDR3 contains 14 residues. The V end lost 6 bases, the J end lost 8 bases, and 16 bases lay between the germline ends. DNA for the CDR3: TGTGCCAGCAGGACACAGGCCGACCCGGGGGAGCTGTTTTTT. This codes for CASRTQADPGELFF.

The table lists this clonotype with a few counts. V usage is TRBV3-1 and J usage is TRBJ2-3, with a tentative D call TRBD2 (6 bases). The germline V and J ends were trimmed by 8 bases and 7 bases, with 19 bases remaining between them. Germline V CDR1 and CDR2: LGHDT, YNNKEL (reference sequence). The CDR3 extends over 14 amino acids. The CDR3 nucleotides read TGTGCCAGCCCCCCCGGCGGGACCTTGTATACGCAGTATTTT. Translating it yields CASPPGGTLYTQYF.